This passage covers 21 T cell receptor beta chains from one sample sequenced in a study of T-cell memory formation after mild COVID-19 (dated by TCRdb to the early 2020s). Receptor amplification or capture employed 5' RACE. The reads were generated on an Illumina NovaSeq 6000. TCRdb reprocessing: public reads trimmed at Q25 with fastp, clones called with MiXCR, in-frame beta chains kept. Rows matching on CDR3 protein sequence are summarized as one entry with the most common DNA and genes. Across this sample there are some 130,000 distinct CDR3 sequences, with around a sixth seen only once. The ten largest clones capture about 15% of the sample. Sequenced input: PBMCs or a T cell subset sorted from them (not recorded which). The receptors derive from an adult woman who had mild COVID-19 (a few samples of this study predate the infection). The sample titles of this study are shuffled in the database, so cell type and time point are left out; the donor was told from shared clones.

The rearrangement joins TRBV27 to TRBJ2-7; possibly TRBD1 for D (6 bases). From germline, CDR1 is MNHEY and CDR2 SMNVEV (reference sequence). This CDR3 is 13 amino acids long. Trimming took 3 bases from V and 3 from J, leaving 9 bases between them. CDR3 nucleotides: TGTGCCAGCAGTTTGGGACATATCTACGAGCAGTACTTC. Protein: CASSLGHIYEQYF.

The chain carries TRBV12-3 or TRBV12-4 and TRBJ2-1; 9 bases are a match to TRBD2. The V gene end was trimmed by 4 bases and the J gene end by 4 bases; junction bases not matched to a gene: 5. The CDR3 sequence is 15 residues long. In DNA form, the CDR3 reads TGTGCCAGCAGTTCCGCGGGAGGGTTGTACAATGAGCAGTTCTTC. It translates to CASSSAGGLYNEQFF.

Only a few counts were recorded for this clonotype. The V gene is TRBV15, the J gene TRBJ1-5; 10 positions match TRBD1. J gave up 5 bases and V 0 bases, and 10 bases lay outside the gene matches. The V gene's germline CDR1 is LNHNV and CDR2 YYDKDF (reference sequence). This CDR3 spans 18 amino acids. As DNA, the CDR3 is TGTGCCACCAGCAGAGATCGGTGGACAGGGGGACTTGATCAGCCCCAGCATTTT. It specifies CATSRDRWTGGLDQPQHF.

This clonotype has more than one count but fewer than ten. The chain carries TRBV5-4 and TRBJ2-3; D unresolved. CDR1 is SGHNT, CDR2 YYREEE, per germline (reference sequence). The CDR3 sequence is 15 residues long. V lost 0 bases and J lost 6, with 14 bases in between. The CDR3 nucleotides read TGTGCCAGCAGCTTGGATTGGCTCTCCTCCGATACGCAGTATTTT. The encoded protein is CASSLDWLSSDTQYF.

This sequence joins TRBV4-2 and TRBJ1-5; no clear D gene. Germline assignment: CDR1 LGHNA and CDR2 YNFKEQ. The CDR3 extends over 15 amino acids. Trimming cost V 0 bases and J 5 bases, with 11 bases left between them. In nucleotides, the CDR3 is TGTGCCAGCAGCCAAGATACTCGACAAGATCAGCCCCAGCATTTT. Residues: CASSQDTRQDQPQHF.

This chain uses TRBV11-2 with TRBJ2-2, with D tentatively TRBD2 (6 bases). The CDR3 runs 17 residues. V was shortened by 0 bases and J by 0 bases, with 11 bases between the two germline ends. CDR1 and CDR2 (germline): SGHAT, FQNNGV. CDR3 bases: TGTGCCAGCAGCTTAGATCTCTGGGAGGCGAACACCGGGGAGCTGTTTTTT. Translation gives CASSLDLWEANTGELFF.

This clonotype was seen only a few times. The rearrangement uses TRBV6-4 and TRBJ1-5; a possible D gene is TRBD1 (5 bases). Germline CDR1 reads MRHNA; CDR2 reads SNTAGT. The CDR3 is 14 amino acids. Deletions cut 5 bases from V and 4 bases from J, with 12 bases between. The CDR3 reads CASSTTGGNQPQHF. For the CDR3, the DNA is TGTGCCAGCAGTACGACGGGGGGGAATCAGCCCCAGCATTTT.

The chain has TRBV12-3 or TRBV12-4 and TRBJ1-2; D is perhaps TRBD1 (5 bases). The germline V and J ends were trimmed by 3 bases and 2 bases, with 13 bases remaining between them. This CDR3 spans 15 amino acids. CDR3 region: CASSLQGAPNYGYTF. In DNA form, the CDR3 reads TGTGCCAGCAGTTTGCAGGGTGCGCCGAACTATGGCTACACCTTC.

This clonotype was seen many times. This chain links TRBV7-8 with TRBJ2-1, with 8 bases that match TRBD2. Germline CDR1 SGHVS, CDR2 FQNEAQ. Trimming removed 6 bases from V and 7 bases from J; junction bases left unmatched: 11. This CDR3 is built from 15 residues. The CDR3 DNA reads TGTGCCAGCAGAAACGCGCCCGGGACTAGTAATGAGCAGTTCTTC. Translation: CASRNAPGTSNEQFF. The full variable domain, with the rest looked up from reference TRBV7-8 and TRBJ2-1, is GAGVSQSPRYKVAKRGQDVALRCDPISGHVSLFWYQQALGQGPEFLTYFQNEAQLDKSGLPSDRFFAERPEGSVSTLKIQRTQQEDSAVYLCASRNAPGTSNEQFFGPGTRLTVL.

This clonotype was picked up a small number of times. This chain joins TRBV25-1 and TRBJ2-5, with 8 bases aligning to TRBD1. Germline V gives CDR1 MGHDK, CDR2 SYGVNS. The CDR3 runs 14 residues. V dropped 5 bases and J dropped 4; count of bases not matched to a gene: 6. CDR3 DNA sequence: TGTGCCAGCAGTCCAGGACAGGGTGGAGAGACCCAGTACTTC. Its translation is CASSPGQGGETQYF.

V usage is TRBV18 and J usage is TRBJ1-1; D is unclear. Trimming took off 8 bases at V and 4 bases at J, with 14 bases between the two ends. Per germline, CDR1 KGHSH and CDR2 LQKENI. The CDR3 consists of 13 residues. The CDR3 coding sequence is TGTGCCAGCATTTCGATAGTGGGCACTGAAGCTTTCTTT. Amino acid sequence: CASISIVGTEAFF.

This clonotype was seen only a few times. The chain links TRBV20-1 to TRBJ2-7, with 9 positions matching TRBD2. The CDR3 is 13 amino acids. J lost 2 bases, V lost 1 base, and 0 bases had no gene match. Germline lookup yields CDR1 DFQATT and CDR2 SNEGSKA (reference sequence). CDR3 residues: CSARGTSAYEQYF. CDR3 nucleotide sequence: TGCAGTGCTAGAGGGACTAGCGCCTACGAGCAGTACTTC.

This clonotype has more than one count but fewer than ten. This chain connects TRBV7-9 to TRBJ2-1; D remains unclear. Trimming left V 4 bases short and J 5 bases short, with 0 bases between. The CDR3 length is 10 residues. The germline V gene has CDR1 SEHNR and CDR2 FQNEAQ (reference sequence). CDR3: CASSYNEQFF. CDR3 nucleotide sequence: TGTGCCAGCAGCTACAATGAGCAGTTCTTC.

The chain uses TRBV7-6 and TRBJ2-7, with a possible D match to TRBD1 (6 bases). With 4 bases removed from V and 1 base from J, the gap between germline ends came to 11 bases. This CDR3 has 14 amino acids. Germline CDR1 reads SGHVS; CDR2 reads FNYEAQ. CDR3 amino acids: CASSSTGNSYEQYF. In DNA form, the CDR3 reads TGTGCCAGCAGCTCAACAGGGAATTCCTACGAGCAGTACTTC. Together with reference TRBV7-6 and TRBJ2-7, the CDR3 gives the full variable domain: GAGVSQSPRYKVTKRGQDVALRCDPISGHVSLYWYRQALGQGPEFLTYFNYEAQQDKSGLPNDRFSAERPEGSISTLTIQRTEQRDSAMYRCASSSTGNSYEQYFGPGTRLTVT.

The J gene is TRBJ2-3, the V gene TRBV7-2; D tentatively reads TRBD1 or TRBD2 (5 bases each). The V end lost 2 bases, the J end lost 7 bases, and 13 bases lay between the germline ends. The CDR3 spans 14 residues. Per germline, CDR1 SGHTA and CDR2 FQGNSA. In DNA form, the CDR3 reads TGTGCCAGCAGCTTACTAGGGACCACTCATACGCAGTATTTT. Its translation is CASSLLGTTHTQYF.

The rearrangement uses TRBV19 and TRBJ1-2; possible D gene TRBD1, 5 bases. Trimming removed 8 bases at V and 5 bases at J, with 12 bases between. Per the germline V gene, CDR1 is LNHDA and CDR2 is SQIVND (reference sequence). The CDR3 loop spans 12 amino acids. The CDR3: CASSGHVYGYTF. The CDR3 nucleotides read TGTGCCAGTTCAGGGCATGTGTATGGCTACACCTTC.

This clonotype was detected only a few times. The CDR3 DNA follows: TGTGCCAGCAGCTTATCGGCGAGCTCTGGAAACACCATATATTTT. It is translated as CASSLSASSGNTIYF. The V call is TRBV7-9, the J call TRBJ1-3, with D unclear. CDR3 length: 15 amino acids. Between the trimmed V and J ends, which lost 2 bases and 0 bases, there was a span of 8 bases. Looked up from germline, CDR1 is SEHNR and CDR2 is FQNEAQ (reference sequence).

This clonotype was counted a few times. The chain joins TRBV7-2 to TRBJ2-7; 8 nucleotides match TRBD1. The CDR3 consists of 14 residues. Germline CDR1 reads SGHTA; CDR2 reads FQGNSA. With 3 bases clipped from V and 4 bases from J, the junction kept 5 bases outside the gene matches. The CDR3 nucleotides are TGTGCCAGCAGCTTGGACAGGGCGATATACGAGCAGTACTTC. Amino acid sequence: CASSLDRAIYEQYF.

This clonotype was detected only a few times. This chain connects TRBV3-1 to TRBJ1-2; perhaps TRBD1 as D (5 bases). V lost 1 base and J 3 bases, leaving 15 bases between the germline ends. The germline V gene encodes CDR1 LGHDT and CDR2 YNNKEL (reference sequence). The CDR3 contains 16 residues. CDR3 region: CASSQVRGASHYGYTF. The CDR3, as DNA: TGTGCCAGCAGCCAAGTCCGAGGGGCCAGCCACTATGGCTACACCTTC.

The rearrangement uses TRBV12-3 or TRBV12-4 and TRBJ2-1; D call uncertain. CDR3 length equals 13 residues. V lost 2 bases and J 7 bases, leaving 9 bases between the germline ends. CDR3 loop: CASSLIDVNEQFF. In DNA, the CDR3 is TGTGCCAGCAGTTTAATCGACGTAAATGAGCAGTTCTTC.

This clonotype has just a few counts. The chain employs TRBV14 and TRBJ2-1; 9 positions agree with TRBD1. Germline V gene lookup returns CDR1 SGHDN and CDR2 FVKESK. CDR3 length: 15 amino acids. V lost 0 bases, J lost 8 bases, and 5 bases stayed unmatched. The CDR3 DNA reads as TGTGCCAGCAGCCAAGAGAGACAGGGGGTCGATGAGCAGTTCTTC. Translated: CASSQERQGVDEQFF. The full variable domain, in which reference TRBV14 and TRBJ2-1 provide the parts outside the CDR3, is EAGVTQFPSHSVIEKGQTVTLRCDPISGHDNLYWYRRVMGKEIKFLLHFVKESKQDESGMPNNRFLAERTGGTYSTLKVQPAELEDSGVYFCASSQERQGVDEQFFGPGTRLTVL.